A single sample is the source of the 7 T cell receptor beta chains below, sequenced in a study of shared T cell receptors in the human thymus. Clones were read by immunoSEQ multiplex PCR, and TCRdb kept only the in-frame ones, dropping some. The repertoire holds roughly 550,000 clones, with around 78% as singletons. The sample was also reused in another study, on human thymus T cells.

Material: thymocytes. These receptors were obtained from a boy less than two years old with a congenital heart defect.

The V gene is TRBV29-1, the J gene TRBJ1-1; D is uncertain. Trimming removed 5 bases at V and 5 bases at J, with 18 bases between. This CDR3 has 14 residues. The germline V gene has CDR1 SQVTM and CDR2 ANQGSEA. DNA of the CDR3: TGCAGCGTTTGTAGTGGGCCGTGGAAAACTGAAGCTTTCTTT. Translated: CSVCSGPWKTEAFF.

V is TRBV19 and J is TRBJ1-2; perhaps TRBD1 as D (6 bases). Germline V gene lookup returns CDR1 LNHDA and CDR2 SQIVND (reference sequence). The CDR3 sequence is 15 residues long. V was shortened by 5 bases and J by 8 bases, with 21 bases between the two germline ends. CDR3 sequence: CASSARGQSPRGYTF. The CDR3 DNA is TGTGCCAGTAGTGCGCGAGGACAGTCGCCTCGGGGCTACACCTTC.

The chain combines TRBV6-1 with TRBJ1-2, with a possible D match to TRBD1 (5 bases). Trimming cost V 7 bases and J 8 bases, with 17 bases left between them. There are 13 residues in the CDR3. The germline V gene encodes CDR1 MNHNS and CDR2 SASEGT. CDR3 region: CASTRARKGGYTF. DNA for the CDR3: TGTGCCAGCACCAGGGCCCGTAAGGGGGGCTACACCTTC.

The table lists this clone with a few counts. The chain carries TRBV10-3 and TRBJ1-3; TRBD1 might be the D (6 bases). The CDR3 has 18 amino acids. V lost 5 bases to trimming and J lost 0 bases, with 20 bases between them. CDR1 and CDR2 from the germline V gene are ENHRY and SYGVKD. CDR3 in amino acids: CAISPRITQTGSGNTIYF. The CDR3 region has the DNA TGTGCCATCAGTCCTCGCATTACTCAGACAGGCTCTGGAAACACCATATATTTT.

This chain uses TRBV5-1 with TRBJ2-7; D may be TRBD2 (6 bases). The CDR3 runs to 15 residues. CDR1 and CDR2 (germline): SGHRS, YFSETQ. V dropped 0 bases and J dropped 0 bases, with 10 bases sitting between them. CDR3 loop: CASSLEAGNSYEQYF. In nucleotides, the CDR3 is TGCGCCAGCAGCTTGGAGGCGGGGAACTCCTACGAGCAGTACTTC.

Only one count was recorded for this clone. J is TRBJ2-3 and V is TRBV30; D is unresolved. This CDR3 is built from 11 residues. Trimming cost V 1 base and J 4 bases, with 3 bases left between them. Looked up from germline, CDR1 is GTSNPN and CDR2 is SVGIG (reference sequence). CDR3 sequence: CAWSEPDTQYF. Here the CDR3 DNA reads TGTGCCTGGAGTGAGCCAGATACGCAGTATTTT.

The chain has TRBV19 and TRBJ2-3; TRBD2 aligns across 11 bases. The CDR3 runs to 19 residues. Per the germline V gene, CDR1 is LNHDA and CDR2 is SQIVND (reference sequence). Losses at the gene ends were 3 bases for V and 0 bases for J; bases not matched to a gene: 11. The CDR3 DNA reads TGTGCCAGTAGTATGAGGGCTAGCGGGAGGTTGGGTAGCACAGATACGCAGTATTTT. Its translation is CASSMRASGRLGSTDTQYF.